This is a list of T cell receptor beta chains from one sample in a study of glioma-infiltrating T cells after dendritic cell vaccination. Only in-frame clones appear in the TCRdb table, and some are missing; sequencing was by immunoSEQ multiplex PCR. Of more than 95,000 clones in the sample, roughly 79% were seen once. Sequenced material: blood, taken before dendritic cell vaccination. The receptors originated from a human donor with glioblastoma. Each CDR3 is given with its conserved first and last residue. A D gene is named only where the DNA matches it firmly. The size field is filled for only some rows; it gives once, few, many or a size class.

d_gene: TRBD1
j_gene: TRBJ2-5
v_gene: TRBV7-9
abundance: .
CDR3aa: CASSTGTGTQYF
CDR3nt: TGTGCCAGCAGCACGGGGACAGGGACCCAGTACTTC

d_gene: TRBD1
j_gene: TRBJ1-2
v_gene: TRBV29-1
abundance: few
CDR3aa: CSVVTGQGGYTF
CDR3nt: TGCAGCGTGGTGACAGGGCAGGGTGGCTACACCTTC

d_gene: .
j_gene: TRBJ1-5
v_gene: TRBV4-1
abundance: .
CDR3aa: CASSQEPRVGNQPQHF
CDR3nt: TGCGCCAGCAGCCAAGAGCCCAGGGTTGGCAATCAGCCCCAGCATTTT

d_gene: .
j_gene: TRBJ1-3
v_gene: TRBV5-5
abundance: .
CDR3aa: CASSLYLGVLSGNTIYF
CDR3nt: TGTGCCAGCAGCTTGTATCTAGGGGTCCTCTCTGGAAACACCATATATTTT

d_gene: .
j_gene: TRBJ2-2
v_gene: TRBV9
abundance: .
CDR3aa: CASSPTGAGELFF
CDR3nt: TGTGCCAGCAGCCCGACAGGAGCCGGGGAGCTGTTTTTT

d_gene: .
j_gene: TRBJ2-5
v_gene: TRBV29-1
abundance: few
CDR3aa: CSATGSKETQYF
CDR3nt: TGCAGCGCGACGGGTTCCAAAGAGACCCAGTACTTC

d_gene: .
j_gene: TRBJ1-1
v_gene: TRBV4-1
abundance: .
CDR3aa: CASSQVDMNTEAFF
CDR3nt: TGCGCCAGCAGCCAAGTTGACATGAACACTGAGGCTTTCTTT

d_gene: TRBD1
j_gene: TRBJ1-5
v_gene: TRBV7-8
abundance: .
CDR3aa: CASSIWDRGTVGNQPQHF
CDR3nt: TGTGCCAGCAGCATTTGGGACAGGGGGACCGTGGGCAATCAGCCCCAGCATTTT

d_gene: TRBD1
j_gene: TRBJ1-3
v_gene: TRBV5-6
abundance: few
CDR3aa: CASSFDRAGNTIYF
CDR3nt: TGTGCCAGCAGCTTTGACAGGGCTGGAAACACCATATATTTT

d_gene: TRBD2
j_gene: TRBJ2-2
v_gene: TRBV7-2
abundance: .
CDR3aa: CASSSLAGGPPGELFF
CDR3nt: TGTGCCAGCAGCTCGCTAGCGGGGGGCCCCCCCGGGGAGCTGTTTTTT

d_gene: .
j_gene: TRBJ2-1
v_gene: TRBV11-3
abundance: .
CDR3aa: CASSLESEGNEQFF
CDR3nt: TGTGCCAGCAGCTTAGAGAGTGAGGGCAATGAGCAGTTCTTC

d_gene: TRBD2
j_gene: TRBJ2-3
v_gene: TRBV12-5
abundance: .
CDR3aa: CASGLVGLAGGSDTQYF
CDR3nt: TGTGCTAGTGGTTTGGTTGGGCTAGCGGGGGGCTCAGATACGCAGTATTTT

d_gene: .
j_gene: TRBJ1-1
v_gene: TRBV7-9
abundance: .
CDR3aa: CASSPWGEANTEAFF
CDR3nt: TGTGCCAGCAGCCCCTGGGGGGAGGCGAACACTGAAGCTTTCTTT

d_gene: .
j_gene: TRBJ2-6
v_gene: TRBV6-5
abundance: .
CDR3aa: CASSYSSGSGANVLTF
CDR3nt: TGTGCCAGCAGTTACTCGAGCGGCTCTGGGGCCAACGTCCTGACTTTC

d_gene: .
j_gene: TRBJ1-6
v_gene: TRBV10-2
abundance: .
CDR3aa: CASSDGAGLENSPLHF
CDR3nt: TGCGCCAGCAGTGATGGTGCAGGGTTAGAAAATTCACCCCTCCACTTT

d_gene: TRBD2
j_gene: TRBJ2-7
v_gene: TRBV10-3
abundance: .
CDR3aa: CAITGASGGGEQYF
CDR3nt: TGTGCCATCACAGGGGCTAGCGGGGGCGGAGAGCAGTACTTC

d_gene: TRBD1
j_gene: TRBJ2-6
v_gene: TRBV27
abundance: .
CDR3aa: CASSRRTGGDHSGANVLTF
CDR3nt: TGTGCCAGCAGTCGACGGACAGGGGGCGACCACTCTGGGGCCAACGTCCTGACTTTC

d_gene: .
j_gene: TRBJ2-7
v_gene: TRBV6-5
abundance: .
CDR3aa: CASSLEGPGPYEQYF
CDR3nt: TGTGCCAGCAGTTTGGAGGGCCCTGGCCCCTACGAGCAGTACTTC

d_gene: TRBD2
j_gene: TRBJ2-7
v_gene: TRBV7-3
abundance: .
CDR3aa: CASSIASGGGYEQYF
CDR3nt: TGTGCCAGCAGCATAGCTAGCGGGGGAGGATACGAGCAGTACTTC